The 20 T cell receptor beta chains given below trace back to one sample, sequenced in a study of blood T cell repertoires in COVID-19. The protocol was immunoSEQ multiplex PCR, while the TCRdb copy is restricted to in-frame clones and leaves out a portion. The sample includes 95,000 to 150,000 clones, about 85% of them seen just once. Input material: peripheral blood. All receptors come from a man older than 75 with active or convalescent COVID-19.

The chain carries TRBV28 and TRBJ1-5; D ambiguous. The CDR3 spans 11 residues. Between the trimmed V and J ends, which lost 4 bases and 9 bases, there was a span of 7 bases. The V gene's germline CDR1 is MDHEN and CDR2 SYDVKM. The CDR3 DNA is TGTGCCAGCAGTTCGGTTGGGCCCCAGCATTTT. As protein: CASSSVGPQHF.

The rearrangement links TRBV29-1 to TRBJ1-1; D is unclear. CDR3 size: 13 residues. V gave up 1 base and J gave up 1 base, with 7 bases separating them. Germline lookup yields CDR1 SQVTM and CDR2 ANQGSEA. The DNA for the CDR3 is TGCAGCGTTGAAGTAACAGCGAACACTGAAGCTTTCTTT. Translating it yields CSVEVTANTEAFF.

The V call is TRBV29-1, the J call TRBJ2-2; weak D call: TRBD1 (7 bases). Germline-derived CDR1 and CDR2 are SQVTM and ANQGSEA. There are 14 residues in the CDR3. Trimming pared 4 bases from V and 4 bases from J, leaving 13 bases between. The CDR3 is CSVGVRGVTGELFF. Written as DNA, the CDR3 is TGCAGCGTTGGGGTCAGGGGGGTCACCGGGGAGCTGTTTTTT.

This CDR3 is CATSPGQGFETQYF. In DNA form, the CDR3 reads TGTGCCACCAGCCCGGGACAGGGTTTTGAGACCCAGTACTTC. V is TRBV15 and J is TRBJ2-5; 9 nucleotides match TRBD1. The CDR3 runs to 14 residues. Trimming at V came to 5 bases and at J to 5 bases, leaving 6 bases not matched to a gene. The germline V gene encodes CDR1 LNHNV and CDR2 YYDKDF (reference sequence).

The rearrangement joins TRBV3-1 (or the pseudogene TRBV3-2) to TRBJ1-2; D remains ambiguous. The V end was cut by 1 base, the J end by 8 bases, with 14 bases between. The CDR3 runs to 14 residues. Germline CDR1 LGHDT, CDR2 YNNKEL (reference sequence). The chain's CDR3 is CASSQARAAGGYTF. The CDR3 nucleotides are TGTGCCAGCAGCCAAGCACGGGCGGCGGGCGGCTACACCTTC.

The DNA for the CDR3 is TGCGCCAGCACCGGACTCTACAGGGGGCAGGGGCGGATAGCCAAAAACATTCAGTACTTC. As protein: CASTGLYRGQGRIAKNIQYF. This chain links TRBV10-1 with TRBJ2-4; 9 bases are shared with TRBD1. CDR1 is WNHNN, CDR2 SYGVQD, per germline (reference sequence). The length of the CDR3 is 20 residues. V lost 7 bases and J lost 0; bases outside the gene matches: 19.

This chain connects TRBV19 to TRBJ2-5; 8 bases align to TRBD1. The germline CDR1 and CDR2 sequences are LNHDA and SQIVND (reference sequence). The CDR3 runs to 13 residues. Trimming at V came to 4 bases and at J to 3 bases, leaving 1 base not matched to a gene. CDR3 protein: CASSTDREETQYF. The CDR3 DNA reads TGTGCCAGTAGTACGGACAGGGAAGAGACCCAGTACTTC.

This rearrangement joins TRBV6-4 to TRBJ1-3, with 10 bases aligning to TRBD1. The ends lost 6 bases at V and 3 bases at J; junction bases unmatched: 5. The germline V gene has CDR1 MRHNA and CDR2 SNTAGT. The CDR3 loop spans 15 amino acids. The chain's CDR3 is CASSRDRGYGNTIYF. The CDR3 coding sequence is TGTGCCAGCAGCAGGGACAGGGGCTATGGAAACACCATATATTTT.

The chain combines TRBV29-1 with TRBJ1-1; 8 nucleotides agree with TRBD1. The CDR3 length is 17 residues. The trim removed 1 base at V and 0 bases at J, leaving 10 bases unmatched. Germline CDR1 and CDR2: SQVTM and ANQGSEA. In DNA, the CDR3 is TGCAGCGTTGAAGGGGGAGACAGGGGCGGTTTGAACACTGAAGCTTTCTTT. Protein: CSVEGGDRGGLNTEAFF. The complete variable domain, with remaining parts taken from reference TRBV29-1 and TRBJ1-1, reads SAVISQKPSRDICQRGTSLTIQCQVDSQVTMMFWYRQQPGQSLTLIATANQGSEATYESGFVIDKFPISRPNLTFSTLTVSNMSPEDSSIYLCSVEGGDRGGLNTEAFFGQGTRLTVV.

The V call is TRBV18, the J call TRBJ1-2, with 10 bases aligning to TRBD1. Losses at the gene ends were 4 bases for V and 4 bases for J; bases not matched to a gene: 6. CDR3 size: 15 residues. Germline V gene data show CDR1 as KGHSH and CDR2 as LQKENI. CDR3 nucleotide sequence: TGTGCCAGCTCACATCCGGGACAGGGGACCTATGGCTACACCTTC. Amino acid sequence: CASSHPGQGTYGYTF.

This chain uses TRBV7-8 with TRBJ1-5, with 7 bases lining up with TRBD1. Germline values: CDR1 SGHVS, CDR2 FQNEAQ. Trimming removed 7 bases from V and 2 bases from J; junction bases left unmatched: 2. The CDR3 runs 13 residues. The CDR3 loop is CASTQGGNQPQHF. CDR3 DNA: TGTGCCAGCACGCAGGGGGGCAATCAGCCCCAGCATTTT.

The gene calls are TRBV2 and TRBJ1-5; D perhaps matches TRBD1 (5 bases). This CDR3 contains 16 residues. V gave up 0 bases and J gave up 5 bases, with 14 bases separating them. Germline V lookup: CDR1 SNHLY, CDR2 FYNNEI. The CDR3 protein is CASSEAPGRAYQPQHF. For the CDR3, the DNA is TGTGCCAGCAGTGAAGCGCCGGGCAGGGCATATCAGCCCCAGCATTTT.

The chain couples TRBV4-2 to TRBJ2-2; 10 positions agree with TRBD2. There are 16 residues in the CDR3. Germline CDR1 and CDR2: LGHNA and YNFKEQ. V dropped 1 base and J dropped 2; count of bases not matched to a gene: 1. The CDR3 DNA follows: TGTGCCAGCAGCCAAGGGACTAGCGGTAACACCGGGGAGCTGTTTTTT. Protein: CASSQGTSGNTGELFF.

About this clone itself: Other DNA sequences in this specimen translate into the identical CDR3. The chain couples TRBV5-1 to TRBJ1-6; 9 nucleotides agree with TRBD1. The CDR3 length is 14 residues. Germline CDR1 SGHRS, CDR2 YFSETQ. V lost 4 bases and J lost 6; bases outside the gene matches: 2. CDR3 sequence reads: CASSLGQGNSPLHF. The CDR3 DNA follows: TGCGCCAGCAGCCTGGGACAGGGTAATTCACCCCTCCACTTT.

This chain joins TRBV27 and TRBJ2-7; 10 bases fit TRBD1. CDR3 length: 16 amino acids. Germline-derived CDR1 and CDR2 are MNHEY and SMNVEV (reference sequence). The V and J ends lost 8 bases and 4 bases, in that order; junction bases with no gene match: 14. The CDR3 reads CASRLRQTGGFYEQYF. In DNA form, the CDR3 reads TGTGCCAGCCGCCTCCGACAGACAGGGGGCTTTTACGAGCAGTACTTC.

The gene calls are TRBV10-3 and TRBJ2-7; D may be TRBD2 (6 bases). Trimming cost V 4 bases and J 6 bases, with 7 bases left between them. This CDR3 contains 11 residues. Germline-derived CDR1 and CDR2 are ENHRY and SYGVKD. CDR3 DNA sequence: TGTGCCATCAGTGGCGGGGCCGAGCAGTACTTC. It is translated as CAISGGAEQYF.

The V gene is TRBV2, the J gene TRBJ1-5; the D gene is possibly TRBD1 (5 bases). CDR3 length: 14 residues. V lost 7 bases and J lost 0, with 10 bases in between. The germline V gene encodes CDR1 SNHLY and CDR2 FYNNEI. The CDR3 DNA follows: TGTGCCAGCAATACAGGCTATAGCAATCAGCCCCAGCATTTT. It specifies CASNTGYSNQPQHF.

This chain joins TRBV20-1 and TRBJ2-3; D may be TRBD2 (6 bases). Germline CDR1 is DFQATT and CDR2 is SNEGSKA (reference sequence). The CDR3 has 15 amino acids. The V end was cut by 3 bases, the J end by 2 bases, with 15 bases between. Written as DNA, the CDR3 is TGCAGTGCTAGTAGCCGGGGGTCTCACACAGATACGCAGTATTTT. Encoded protein: CSASSRGSHTDTQYF.

The chain joins TRBV2 to TRBJ1-2, with D possibly being TRBD1 (5 bases). CDR3 length: 13 residues. Trimming shortened V by 5 bases and J by 8 bases, and 15 bases separated the two germline ends. Germline loops: CDR1 SNHLY, CDR2 FYNNEI. This chain's CDR3 is CASSSTGRAGYTF. The CDR3 region has the DNA TGTGCCAGCAGTTCTACGGGCAGGGCCGGCTACACCTTC.

The V call is TRBV7-8, the J call TRBJ2-5; weak D call: TRBD2 (6 bases). The CDR3 has 16 residues. Germline V lookup: CDR1 SGHVS, CDR2 FQNEAQ. Trimming removed 3 bases at V and 2 bases at J, with 16 bases between. The CDR3 loop reads CASSFVKLGGQETQYF. The CDR3 DNA follows: TGTGCCAGCAGCTTTGTGAAGCTTGGGGGGCAAGAGACCCAGTACTTC.